This paragraph reports one TCR beta chain. These data are taken from a study of OX40 agonist ivuxolimab in advanced cancers. Whole-study context: With ivuxolimab, an agonistic anti-OX40 (CD134) antibody, patients were treated.

Blood was sampled at baseline, cycle 4 day 1, and cycle 7 day 1. CDR3 length equals 15 residues. Between the trimmed V and J ends, which lost 4 bases and 3 bases, there was a span of 13 bases. Germline V gene lookup returns CDR1 KGHSH and CDR2 LQKENI. Some clones are missing from TCRdb's copy, which holds only in-frame ones; the method was immunoSEQ multiplex PCR. The sample records over 40,000 clones, 87% being singletons. V usage is TRBV18 and J usage is TRBJ1-5; D ambiguous. Sample: CD4+ or CD8+ T cells sorted from blood, taken in a trial of the OX40 agonist ivuxolimab. This TCR was sampled from an adult with an advanced solid tumor such as melanoma, head and neck, liver or kidney cancer. CDR3 amino acids: CASSLQREYNQPQHF. As DNA, the CDR3 is TGTGCCAGCTCACTCCAGCGAGAGTACAATCAGCCCCAGCATTTT.